This T cell receptor beta chain came from a study of OX40 agonist ivuxolimab in advanced cancers. Only in-frame clones appear in the TCRdb table, and some are missing; sequencing was by immunoSEQ multiplex PCR. The sample holds under 25,000 clones, 60% to 80% seen once. Patients were excluded for autoimmune disease history or systemic immunosuppression. This clone is medium-sized. The sample in question was CD4+ or CD8+ T cells sorted from blood, obtained in a trial of the OX40 agonist ivuxolimab. This sequence was found in an adult with an advanced solid tumor such as melanoma, head and neck, liver or kidney cancer.

The CDR3: CASSLASSSYEQYF. CDR3 bases: TGCGCCAGCAGCTTGGCAAGTAGTTCCTACGAGCAGTACTTC. This rearrangement joins TRBV5-1 to TRBJ2-7, with D uncertain. Trimming cost V 0 bases and J 1 base, with 8 bases left between them. The CDR3 spans 14 residues. CDR1 is SGHRS, CDR2 YFSETQ, per germline.